The 18 T cell receptor beta chains below were found in one sample sequenced in a study of molecular identifiers for immune sequencing clone quantification. Each CDR3 protein is one row after TCRdb ran MiXCR on the PCR reads. This table holds 550,000 to 750,000 distinct CDR3 sequences, 15% to 20% found once. Sequenced sample: naive CD8+ T cells from blood, with Jurkat cell RNA spiked in. Subset denoted: FACS-sorted CD8+CD4-CCR7+CD45RA+ naive T cells. The receptors stem from a human donor in good health. Some libraries in this study had Jurkat cell RNA spiked in.

Turning to this clonotype: This CDR3 fails to terminate in the conserved phenylalanine or tryptophan, so it likely reflects a read error. The chain employs TRBV4-2 and TRBJ2-7, with TRBD1 matching over 9 bases. V shed 3 bases and J 0 bases; nucleotides not matched to a gene: 3. This CDR3 has 15 residues. CDR1 and CDR2 from the germline V gene are LGHNA and YNFKEQ. Written as DNA, the CDR3 is TGTGCCAGCAGCCAGGGACAGGGTGGCTCCTACGAGCAGTACTGC. It translates to CASSQGQGGSYEQYC.

This clonotype appeared many times. The chain carries TRBV7-9 and TRBJ2-2; D is unresolved. V was shortened by 0 bases and J by 5 bases, with 10 bases between the two germline ends. Germline assignment: CDR1 SEHNR and CDR2 FQNEAQ (reference sequence). CDR3 size: 15 residues. The CDR3 nucleotides are TGTGCCAGCAGCTTAGCGGGGTTCGGGACCGGGGAGCTGTTTTTT. Its protein is CASSLAGFGTGELFF.

The table lists this clonotype with a few counts. V is TRBV4-3 and J is TRBJ1-6; D gene uncertain. The CDR3 runs to 13 residues. V lost 6 bases to trimming and J lost 2 bases, with 5 bases between them. Germline loops: CDR1 LGHNA, CDR2 YSLEER. The CDR3 is CASRGPYNSPLHF. CDR3 DNA sequence: TGCGCCAGCAGAGGCCCCTATAATTCACCCCTCCACTTT.

Ten or more counts support this clonotype. The gene calls are TRBV30 and TRBJ2-3; no reliable D call. CDR3 size: 16 residues. V lost 6 bases to trimming and J lost 0 bases, with 19 bases between them. Germline V gene data show CDR1 as GTSNPN and CDR2 as SVGIG (reference sequence). CDR3 residues: CACDLGVRGSTDTQYF. The CDR3 DNA sequence: TGTGCCTGCGATTTGGGTGTCCGAGGTAGCACAGATACGCAGTATTTT.

The sample holds many counts of this clonotype. The chain is built from TRBV24-1 and TRBJ2-3, with 7 nucleotides matching TRBD2. The CDR3 spans 16 residues. Germline assignment: CDR1 KGHDR and CDR2 SFDVKD. Unmatched junction bases numbered 8, after V lost 3 bases and J lost 3 bases. CDR3 bases: TGTGCCACCAGTGATCCTCGTCGGACTAGTACAGATACGCAGTATTTT. Translation: CATSDPRRTSTDTQYF.

This clonotype was detected ten times or more. J is TRBJ1-1 and V is TRBV7-9; 9 bases line up with TRBD1. The V segment lost 5 bases and the J segment 5 bases; nucleotides outside the gene matches: 18. CDR3 size: 18 residues. Germline CDR1 and CDR2: SEHNR and FQNEAQ (reference sequence). The CDR3 DNA follows: TGTGCCAGCAGCCAGCGGGCTTGGGGGACAGGGAGATTTACTGAAGCTTTCTTT. The encoded protein is CASSQRAWGTGRFTEAFF.

V usage is TRBV19 and J usage is TRBJ1-1; TRBD1 matches 7 bases. Germline lookup yields CDR1 LNHDA and CDR2 SQIVND (reference sequence). This CDR3 region has 14 residues. J gave up 5 bases and V 1 base, and 4 bases lay outside the gene matches. The CDR3 DNA sequence: TGTGCCAGTAGTATAGTCGCAGGGGGGACTGAAGCTTTCTTT. As protein: CASSIVAGGTEAFF. Variable domain in full (rest from reference TRBV19 and TRBJ1-1): DGGITQSPKYLFRKEGQNVTLSCEQNLNHDAMYWYRQDPGQGLRLIYYSQIVNDFQKGDIAEGYSVSREKKESFPLTVTSAQKNPTAFYLCASSIVAGGTEAFFGQGTRLTVV.

V is TRBV7-9 and J is TRBJ1-6; TRBD1 is a possible D gene (6 bases). Germline V gene sequence: CDR1 SEHNR, CDR2 FQNEAQ (reference sequence). V was cut by 5 bases and J by 6 bases, with 11 bases left in between. The CDR3 sequence is 14 residues long. The CDR3 loop reads CASSSRTVNSPLHF. The CDR3 bases are TGTGCCAGCAGCAGCAGGACAGTTAATTCACCCCTCCACTTT. The whole variable domain, filled in from reference TRBV7-9 and TRBJ1-6, reads DTGVSQNPRHKITKRGQNVTFRCDPISEHNRLYWYRQTLGQGPEFLTYFQNEAQLEKSRLLSDRFSAERPKGSFSTLEIQRTEQGDSAMYLCASSSRTVNSPLHFGNGTRLTVT.

This clonotype was seen many times. The J gene is TRBJ2-3, the V gene TRBV27; D uncertain. V lost 7 bases to trimming and J lost 0 bases, with 2 bases between them. The CDR3 runs to 11 residues. Germline loops: CDR1 MNHEY, CDR2 SMNVEV (reference sequence). The CDR3 loop reads CASTSTDTQYF. The CDR3 DNA sequence: TGTGCCAGCACCAGCACAGATACGCAGTATTTT.

The sample holds a few counts of this clonotype. The chain's CDR3 is CASSLAGTLNEKLFF. The CDR3 DNA follows: TGTGCCAGCAGCTTGGCGGGGACACTTAATGAAAAACTGTTTTTT. V and J are TRBV5-4 and TRBJ1-4, with TRBD1 as a possible D gene (6 bases). The germline V and J ends were trimmed by 0 bases and 4 bases, with 10 bases remaining between them. Germline values: CDR1 SGHNT, CDR2 YYREEE (reference sequence). There are 15 residues in the CDR3.

This clonotype was seen at least ten times. V gene TRBV28 combines with J gene TRBJ1-4; D not resolved. The germline CDR1 and CDR2 sequences are MDHEN and SYDVKM. The CDR3 totals 14 residues. V shed 1 base and J shed 4 bases, with 7 bases lying between them. The CDR3 DNA reads as TGTGCCAGCAGTTTATCACAGATTAATGAAAAACTGTTTTTT. This translates into CASSLSQINEKLFF.

Note on this clonotype: A much larger clone is a single base away; this may be a read error. The chain is built from TRBV9 and TRBJ1-3; the D is unclear. The CDR3 is made up of 16 amino acids. Germline CDR1 and CDR2: SGDLS and YYNGEE. CDR3 protein: CASSPSPGSSGNTICF. The CDR3 coding sequence is TGTGCCAGCAGCCCCTCCCCGGGGAGCTCTGGAAACACCATATGTTTT.

As for this clonotype: A much bigger clone sits one base away, suggesting this may be a read error. V and J are TRBV15 and TRBJ2-3, with TRBD1 matching 8 bases. Germline V gene sequence: CDR1 LNHNV, CDR2 YYDKDF (reference sequence). The CDR3 length is 15 residues. The CDR3 DNA follows: TGTGCCACCAGCAGACAGTCAACAGGGACAGGTACGCAGTATTTT. This gives the protein CATSRQSTGTGTQYF.

In this sample, this clonotype turned up many times. The rearrangement joins TRBV5-1 to TRBJ1-1; D remains ambiguous. Germline assignment: CDR1 SGHRS and CDR2 YFSETQ. The CDR3 contains 12 residues. The germline V and J ends were trimmed by 0 bases and 9 bases, with 9 bases remaining between them. Here the CDR3 reads CASSLDSTQAFF. The CDR3 bases are TGCGCCAGCAGCTTGGATTCAACCCAAGCTTTCTTT.

This clonotype was observed at least ten times. The V call is TRBV7-9, the J call TRBJ2-7; tentative D call: TRBD1 (5 bases). V shed 5 bases and J shed 2 bases, with 7 bases lying between them. CDR1 is SEHNR and CDR2 is FQNEAQ in the germline V gene (reference sequence). The CDR3 runs to 12 residues. DNA for the CDR3: TGTGCCAGCAGCGAGGACACCTACGAGCAGTACTTC. This sequence encodes CASSEDTYEQYF.

This clonotype has just a few counts. This chain joins TRBV6-5 and TRBJ2-7, with 10 bases aligning to TRBD1. Looked up from germline, CDR1 is MNHEY and CDR2 is SVGAGI. J lost 3 bases, V lost 7 bases, and 12 bases had no gene match. The CDR3 totals 16 residues. The CDR3 nucleotides are TGTGCCAGCAAGGTAAATCCCGGGACAGGGGACTACGAGCAGTACTTC. Protein: CASKVNPGTGDYEQYF.

This clonotype was counted a few times. The chain has TRBV12-3 or TRBV12-4 and TRBJ1-5, with D unclear. Trimming shortened V by 6 bases and J by 4 bases, and 13 bases separated the two germline ends. The CDR3 totals 14 residues. CDR3 coding DNA: TGTGCCAGCAGACCCGGAGGGTTTAATCAGCCCCAGCATTTT. This gives the protein CASRPGGFNQPQHF.

This clonotype was counted a single time. A much larger clone differs from this one at a single base, so this may be a read error. No conserved phenylalanine or tryptophan is present at the end of the CDR3, so a read error is the likely explanation. The chain couples TRBV6-1 to TRBJ1-5; no clear D gene. CDR3 length: 16 residues. CDR1 is MNHNS and CDR2 is SASEGT in the germline V gene. Between the trimmed V and J ends, which lost 0 bases and 0 bases, there was a span of 9 bases. This CDR3 reads CASSEARGPSNQPQHL. For the CDR3, the DNA is TGTGCCAGCAGTGAAGCGCGAGGACCTAGCAATCAGCCCCAGCATCTT.